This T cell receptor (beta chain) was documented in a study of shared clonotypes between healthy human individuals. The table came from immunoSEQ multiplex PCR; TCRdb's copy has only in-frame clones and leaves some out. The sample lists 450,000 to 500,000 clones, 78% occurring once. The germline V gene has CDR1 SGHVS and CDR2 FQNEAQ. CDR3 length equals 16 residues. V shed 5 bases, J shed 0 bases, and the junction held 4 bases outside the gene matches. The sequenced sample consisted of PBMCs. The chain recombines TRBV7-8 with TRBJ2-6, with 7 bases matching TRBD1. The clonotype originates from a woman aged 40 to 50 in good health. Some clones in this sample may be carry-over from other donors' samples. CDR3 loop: CASSPYRGSGANVLTF. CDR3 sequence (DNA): TGTGCCAGCAGCCCCTACAGGGGCTCTGGGGCCAACGTCCTGACTTTC.